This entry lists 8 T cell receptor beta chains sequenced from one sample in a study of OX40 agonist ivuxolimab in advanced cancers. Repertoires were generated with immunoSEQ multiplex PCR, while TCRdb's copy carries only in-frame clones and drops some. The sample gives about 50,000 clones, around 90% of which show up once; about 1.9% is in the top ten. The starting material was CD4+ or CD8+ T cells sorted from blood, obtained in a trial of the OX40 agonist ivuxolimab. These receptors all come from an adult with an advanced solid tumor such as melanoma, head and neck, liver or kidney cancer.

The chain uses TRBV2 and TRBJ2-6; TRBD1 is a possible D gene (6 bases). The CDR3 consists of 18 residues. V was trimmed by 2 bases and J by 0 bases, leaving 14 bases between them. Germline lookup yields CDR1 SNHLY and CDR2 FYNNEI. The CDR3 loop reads CASSERGRGYSGANVLTF. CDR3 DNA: TGTGCCAGCAGTGAAAGGGGCAGGGGATACTCTGGGGCCAACGTCCTGACTTTC.

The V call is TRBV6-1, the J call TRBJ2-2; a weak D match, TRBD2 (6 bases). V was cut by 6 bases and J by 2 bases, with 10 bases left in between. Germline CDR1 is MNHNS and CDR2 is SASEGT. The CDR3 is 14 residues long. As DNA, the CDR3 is TGTGCCAGCAGGTCGGGGGAAAACACCGGGGAGCTGTTTTTT. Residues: CASRSGENTGELFF.

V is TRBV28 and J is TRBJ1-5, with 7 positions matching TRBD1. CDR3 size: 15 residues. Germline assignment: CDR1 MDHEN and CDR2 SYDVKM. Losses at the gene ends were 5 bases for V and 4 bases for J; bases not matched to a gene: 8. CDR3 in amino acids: CASSRAGTENQPQHF. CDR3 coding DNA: TGTGCCAGCAGTCGCGCCGGGACAGAAAATCAGCCCCAGCATTTT. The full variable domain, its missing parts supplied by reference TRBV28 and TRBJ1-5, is DVKVTQSSRYLVKRTGEKVFLECVQDMDHENMFWYRQDPGLGLRLIYFSYDVKMKEKGDIPEGYSVSREKKERFSLILESASTNQTSMYLCASSRAGTENQPQHFGDGTRLSIL.

CDR3: CATSRGTSGSSDTQYF. Here the CDR3 DNA reads TGTGCCACCAGCCGTGGGACTAGCGGGAGTTCGGATACGCAGTATTTT. The V call is TRBV15, the J call TRBJ2-3; 14 bases match TRBD2. CDR1 and CDR2 from the germline V gene are LNHNV and YYDKDF (reference sequence). This CDR3 is 16 amino acids long. Losses at the gene ends were 5 bases for V and 6 bases for J; bases not matched to a gene: 7.

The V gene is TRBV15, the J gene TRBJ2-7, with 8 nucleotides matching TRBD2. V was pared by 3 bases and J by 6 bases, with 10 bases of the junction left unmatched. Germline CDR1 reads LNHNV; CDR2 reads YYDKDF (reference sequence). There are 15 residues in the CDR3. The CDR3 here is CATSSSGTSLSEQYF. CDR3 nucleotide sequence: TGTGCCACCAGCAGCTCCGGGACTAGTCTCTCCGAGCAGTACTTC.

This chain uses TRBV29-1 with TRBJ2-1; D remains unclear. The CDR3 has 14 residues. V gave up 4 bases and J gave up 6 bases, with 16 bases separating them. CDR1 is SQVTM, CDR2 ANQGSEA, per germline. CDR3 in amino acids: CSVGEWFSGNEQFF. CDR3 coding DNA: TGCAGCGTTGGAGAATGGTTCTCAGGCAATGAGCAGTTCTTC.

The CDR3 is CASSLGAEETQYF. The CDR3 region has the DNA TGTGCCAGCAGCTTAGGGGCAGAAGAGACCCAGTACTTC. The rearrangement uses TRBV7-7 and TRBJ2-5; no reliable D call. Trimming stripped 1 base from V and 3 bases from J, with 6 bases between. The CDR3 has 13 residues. Germline CDR1 SSHAT, CDR2 FNYEAQ (reference sequence).

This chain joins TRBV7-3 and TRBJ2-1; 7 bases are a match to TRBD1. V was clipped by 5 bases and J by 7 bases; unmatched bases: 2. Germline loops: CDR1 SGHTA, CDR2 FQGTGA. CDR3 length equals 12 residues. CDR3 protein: CASSDRVNEQFF. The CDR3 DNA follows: TGTGCCAGCAGCGACAGGGTAAATGAGCAGTTCTTC.